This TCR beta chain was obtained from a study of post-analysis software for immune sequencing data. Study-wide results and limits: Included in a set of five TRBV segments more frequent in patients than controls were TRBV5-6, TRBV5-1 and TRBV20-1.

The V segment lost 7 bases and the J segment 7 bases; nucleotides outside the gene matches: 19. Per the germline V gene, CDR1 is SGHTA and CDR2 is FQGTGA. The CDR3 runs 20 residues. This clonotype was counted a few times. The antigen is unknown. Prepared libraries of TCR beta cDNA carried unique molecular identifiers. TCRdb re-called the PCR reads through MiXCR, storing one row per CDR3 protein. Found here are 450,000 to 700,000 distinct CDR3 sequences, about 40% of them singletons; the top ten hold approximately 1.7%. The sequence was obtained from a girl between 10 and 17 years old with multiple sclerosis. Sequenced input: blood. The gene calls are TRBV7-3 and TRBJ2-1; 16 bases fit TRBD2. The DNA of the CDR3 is TGTGCCAGCACCACGGTCCCGGGACTAGCGGGGGGGCCGATGGGGAATGAGCAGTTCTTC. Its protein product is CASTTVPGLAGGPMGNEQFF.